Given below is one TCR beta chain in context. The entry originates in a study of blood T cell repertoires in COVID-19. The wider study: The cDNA or gDNA used as material had been derived from T cells, B-cell-depleted T cells, or PBMCs.

Profiling relied on immunoSEQ multiplex PCR, and the TCRdb table lists in-frame clones only, not all of them. This table holds 360,000 or so clones, roughly four fifths found once. The CDR3 has 13 residues. V gave up 6 bases and J gave up 4 bases; unmatched junction bases: 6. CDR1 KGHSH and CDR2 LQKENI come from the germline V gene. The study drew participants aged about 18 to 90 years from some 24 US areas. Before being deemed recovered, Cohort 3 donors had two negative PCRs, clearance, or symptom resolution. This TCR derives from a woman aged 45-65 years who had recovered from COVID-19. This chain connects TRBV18 to TRBJ2-7; TRBD1 matches 7 bases. Sequencing used PBMCs or T cells enriched from blood (not recorded which). Here the CDR3 DNA reads TGTGCCAGCTCGACAGGGTTTTTTTACGAGCAGTACTTC. Translating it yields CASSTGFFYEQYF.